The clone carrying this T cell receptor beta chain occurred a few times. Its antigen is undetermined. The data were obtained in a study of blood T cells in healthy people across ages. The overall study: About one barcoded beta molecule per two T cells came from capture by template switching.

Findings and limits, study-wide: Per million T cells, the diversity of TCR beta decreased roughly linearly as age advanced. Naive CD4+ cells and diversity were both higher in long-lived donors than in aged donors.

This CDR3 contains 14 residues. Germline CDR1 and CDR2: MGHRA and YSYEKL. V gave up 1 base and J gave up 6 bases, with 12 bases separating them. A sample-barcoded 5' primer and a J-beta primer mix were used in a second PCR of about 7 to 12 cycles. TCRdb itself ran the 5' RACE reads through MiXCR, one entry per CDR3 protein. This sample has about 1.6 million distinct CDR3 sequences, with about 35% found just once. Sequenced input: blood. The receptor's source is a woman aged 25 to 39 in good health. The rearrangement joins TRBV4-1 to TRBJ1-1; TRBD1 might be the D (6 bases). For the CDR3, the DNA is TGCGCCAGCAGCCAAGGAACAGGGTTCGCTGAAGCTTTCTTT. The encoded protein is CASSQGTGFAEAFF.